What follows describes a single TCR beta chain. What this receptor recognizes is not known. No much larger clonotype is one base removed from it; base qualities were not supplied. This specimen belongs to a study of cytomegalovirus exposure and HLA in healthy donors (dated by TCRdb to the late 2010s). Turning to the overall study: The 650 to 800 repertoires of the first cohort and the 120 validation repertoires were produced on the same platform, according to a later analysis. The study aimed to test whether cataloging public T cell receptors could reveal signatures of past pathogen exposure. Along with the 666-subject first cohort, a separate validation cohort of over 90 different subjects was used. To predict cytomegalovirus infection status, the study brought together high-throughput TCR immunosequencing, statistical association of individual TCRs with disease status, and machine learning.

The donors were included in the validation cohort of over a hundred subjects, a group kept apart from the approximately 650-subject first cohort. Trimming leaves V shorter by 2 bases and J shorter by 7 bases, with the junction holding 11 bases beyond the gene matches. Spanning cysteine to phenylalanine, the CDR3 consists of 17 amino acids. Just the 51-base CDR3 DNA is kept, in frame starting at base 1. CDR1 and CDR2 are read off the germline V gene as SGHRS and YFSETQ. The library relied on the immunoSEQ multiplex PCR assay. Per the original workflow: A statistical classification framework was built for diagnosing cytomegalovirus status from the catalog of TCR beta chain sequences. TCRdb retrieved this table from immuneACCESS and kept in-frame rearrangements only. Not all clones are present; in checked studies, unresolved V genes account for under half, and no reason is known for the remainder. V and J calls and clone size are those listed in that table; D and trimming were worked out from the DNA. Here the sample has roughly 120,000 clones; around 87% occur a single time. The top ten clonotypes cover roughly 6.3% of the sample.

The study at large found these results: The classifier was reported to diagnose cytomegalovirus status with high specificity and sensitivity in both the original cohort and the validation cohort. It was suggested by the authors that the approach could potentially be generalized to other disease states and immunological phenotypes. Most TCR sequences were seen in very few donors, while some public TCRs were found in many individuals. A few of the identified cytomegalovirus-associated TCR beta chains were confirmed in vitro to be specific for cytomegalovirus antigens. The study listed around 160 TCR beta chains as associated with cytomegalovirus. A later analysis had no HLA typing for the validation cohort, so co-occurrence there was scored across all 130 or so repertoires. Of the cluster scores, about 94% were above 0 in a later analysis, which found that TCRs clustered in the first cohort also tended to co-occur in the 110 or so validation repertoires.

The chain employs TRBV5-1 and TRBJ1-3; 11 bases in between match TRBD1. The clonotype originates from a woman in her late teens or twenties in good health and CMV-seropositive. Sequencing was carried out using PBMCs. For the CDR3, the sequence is CASSLKPPGQGVNTIYF. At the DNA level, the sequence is TGCGCCAGCAGCTTAAAGCCTCCGGGACAGGGGGTGAACACCATATATTTT.